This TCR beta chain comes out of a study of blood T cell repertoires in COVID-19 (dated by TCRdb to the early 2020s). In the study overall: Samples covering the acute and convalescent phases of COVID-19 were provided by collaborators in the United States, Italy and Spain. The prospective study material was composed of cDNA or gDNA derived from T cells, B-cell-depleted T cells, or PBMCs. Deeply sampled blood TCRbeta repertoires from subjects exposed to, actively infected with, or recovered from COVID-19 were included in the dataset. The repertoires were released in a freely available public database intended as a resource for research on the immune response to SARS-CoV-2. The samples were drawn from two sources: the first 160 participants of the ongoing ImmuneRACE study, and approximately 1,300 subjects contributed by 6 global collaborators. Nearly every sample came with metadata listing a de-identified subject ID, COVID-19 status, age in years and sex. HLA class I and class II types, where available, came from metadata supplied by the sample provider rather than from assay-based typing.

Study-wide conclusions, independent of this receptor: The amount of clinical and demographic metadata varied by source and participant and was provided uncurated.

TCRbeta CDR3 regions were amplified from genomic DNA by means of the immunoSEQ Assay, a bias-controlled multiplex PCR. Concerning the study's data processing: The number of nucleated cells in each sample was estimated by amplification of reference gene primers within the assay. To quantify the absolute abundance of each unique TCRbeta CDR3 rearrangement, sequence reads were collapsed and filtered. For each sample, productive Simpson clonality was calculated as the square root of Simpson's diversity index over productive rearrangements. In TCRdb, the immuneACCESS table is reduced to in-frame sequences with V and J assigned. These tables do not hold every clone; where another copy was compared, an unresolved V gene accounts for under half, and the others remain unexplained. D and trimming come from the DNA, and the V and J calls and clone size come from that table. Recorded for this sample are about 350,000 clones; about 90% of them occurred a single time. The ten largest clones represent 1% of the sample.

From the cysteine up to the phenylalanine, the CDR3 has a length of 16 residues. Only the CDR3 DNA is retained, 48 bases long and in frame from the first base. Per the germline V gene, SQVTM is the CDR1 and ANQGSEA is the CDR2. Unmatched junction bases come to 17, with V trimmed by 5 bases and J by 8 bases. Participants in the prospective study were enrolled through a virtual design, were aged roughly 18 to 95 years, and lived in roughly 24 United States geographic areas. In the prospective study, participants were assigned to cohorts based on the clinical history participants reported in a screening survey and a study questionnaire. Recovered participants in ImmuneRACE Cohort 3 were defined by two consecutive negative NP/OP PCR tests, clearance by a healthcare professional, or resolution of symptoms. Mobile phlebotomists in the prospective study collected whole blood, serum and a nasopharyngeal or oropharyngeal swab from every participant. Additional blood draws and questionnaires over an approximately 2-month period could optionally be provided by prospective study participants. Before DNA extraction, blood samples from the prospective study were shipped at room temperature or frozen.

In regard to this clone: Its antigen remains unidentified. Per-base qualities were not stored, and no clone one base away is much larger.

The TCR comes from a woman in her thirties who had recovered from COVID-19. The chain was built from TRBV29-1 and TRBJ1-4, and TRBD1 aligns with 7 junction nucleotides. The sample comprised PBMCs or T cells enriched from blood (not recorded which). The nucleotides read TGCAGCGTTAAACTGGGGTCAGACAGGGTTGGCGAAAAACTGTTTTTT. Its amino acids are CSVKLGSDRVGEKLFF.